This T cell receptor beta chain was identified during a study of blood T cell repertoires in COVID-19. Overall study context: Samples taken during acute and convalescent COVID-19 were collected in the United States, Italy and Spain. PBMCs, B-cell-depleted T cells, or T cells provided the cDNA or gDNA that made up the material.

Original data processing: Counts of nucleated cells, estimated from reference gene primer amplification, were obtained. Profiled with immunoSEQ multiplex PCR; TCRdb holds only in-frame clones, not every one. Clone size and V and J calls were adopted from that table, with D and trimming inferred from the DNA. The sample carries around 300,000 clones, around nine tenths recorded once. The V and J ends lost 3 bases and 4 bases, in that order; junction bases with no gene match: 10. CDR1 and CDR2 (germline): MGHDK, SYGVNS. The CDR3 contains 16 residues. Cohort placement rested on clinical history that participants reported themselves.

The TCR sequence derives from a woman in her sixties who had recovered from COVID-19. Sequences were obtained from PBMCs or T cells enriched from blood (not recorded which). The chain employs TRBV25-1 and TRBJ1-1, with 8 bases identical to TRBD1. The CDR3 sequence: CASSDSLGQGSTEAFF. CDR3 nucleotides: TGTGCCAGCAGTGATTCCCTCGGACAGGGTAGCACTGAAGCTTTCTTT.